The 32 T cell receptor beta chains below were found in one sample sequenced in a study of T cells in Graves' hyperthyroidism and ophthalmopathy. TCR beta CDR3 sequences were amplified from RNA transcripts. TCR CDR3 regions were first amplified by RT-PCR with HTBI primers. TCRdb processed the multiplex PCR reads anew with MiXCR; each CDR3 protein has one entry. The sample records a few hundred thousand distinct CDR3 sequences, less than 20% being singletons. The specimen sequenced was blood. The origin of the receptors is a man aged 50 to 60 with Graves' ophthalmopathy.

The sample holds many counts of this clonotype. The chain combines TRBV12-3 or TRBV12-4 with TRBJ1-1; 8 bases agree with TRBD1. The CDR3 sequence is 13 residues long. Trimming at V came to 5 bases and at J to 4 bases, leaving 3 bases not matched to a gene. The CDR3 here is CASSITGGTEAFF. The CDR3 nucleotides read TGTGCCAGCAGTATCACAGGGGGCACTGAAGCTTTCTTT.

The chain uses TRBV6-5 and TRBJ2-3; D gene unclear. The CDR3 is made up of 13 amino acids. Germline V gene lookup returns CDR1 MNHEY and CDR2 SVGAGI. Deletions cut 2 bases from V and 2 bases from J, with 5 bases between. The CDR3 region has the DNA TGTGCCAGCAGTTACGCCCCCACAGATACGCAGTATTTT. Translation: CASSYAPTDTQYF.

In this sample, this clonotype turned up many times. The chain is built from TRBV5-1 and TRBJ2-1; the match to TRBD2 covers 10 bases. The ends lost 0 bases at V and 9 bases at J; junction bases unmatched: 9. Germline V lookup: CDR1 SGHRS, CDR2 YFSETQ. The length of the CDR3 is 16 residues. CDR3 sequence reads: CASSLGLASGRVEQFF. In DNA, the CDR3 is TGCGCCAGCAGCTTGGGTCTGGCTAGCGGGAGAGTTGAGCAGTTCTTC. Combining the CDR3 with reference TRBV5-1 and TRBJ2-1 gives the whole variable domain KAGVTQTPRYLIKTRGQQVTLSCSPISGHRSVSWYQQTPGQGLQFLFEYFSETQRNKGNFPGRFSGRQFSNSRSEMNVSTLELGDSALYLCASSLGLASGRVEQFFGPGTRLTVL.

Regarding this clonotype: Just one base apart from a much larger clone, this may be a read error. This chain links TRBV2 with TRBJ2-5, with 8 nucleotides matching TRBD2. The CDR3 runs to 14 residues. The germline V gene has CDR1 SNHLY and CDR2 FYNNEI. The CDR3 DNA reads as TGTGCCAGCTCGGGGGGGGGTTCCCAAGAGACCCAGCACTTC. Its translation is CASSGGGSQETQHF. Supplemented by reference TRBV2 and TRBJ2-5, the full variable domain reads EPEVTQTPSHQVTQMGQEVILRCVPISNHLYFYWYRQILGQKVEFLVSFYNNEISEKSEIFDDQFSVERPDGSNFTLKIRSTKLEDSAMYFCASSGGGSQETQHFGPGTRLLVL.

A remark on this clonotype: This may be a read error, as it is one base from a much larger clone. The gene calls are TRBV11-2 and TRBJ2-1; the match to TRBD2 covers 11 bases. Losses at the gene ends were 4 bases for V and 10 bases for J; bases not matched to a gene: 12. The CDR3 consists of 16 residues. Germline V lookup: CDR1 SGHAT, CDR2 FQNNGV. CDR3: CASSYSTGASGREQFF. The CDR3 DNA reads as TGTGCCAGCAGCTATTCTACCGGGGCTAGCGGGAGGGAGCAGTTCTTC. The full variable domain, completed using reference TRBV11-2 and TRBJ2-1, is EAGVAQSPRYKIIEKRQSVAFWCNPISGHATLYWYQQILGQGPKLLIQFQNNGVVDDSQLPKDRFSAERLKGVDSTLKIQPAKLEDSAVYLCASSYSTGASGREQFFGPGTRLTVL.

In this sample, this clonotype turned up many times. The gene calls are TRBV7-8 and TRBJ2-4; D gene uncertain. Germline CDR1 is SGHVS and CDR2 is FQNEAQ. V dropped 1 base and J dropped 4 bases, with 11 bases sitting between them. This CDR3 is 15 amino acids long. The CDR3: CASSLGQAGKNIQYF. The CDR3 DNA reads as TGTGCCAGCAGCTTAGGGCAGGCTGGGAAAAACATTCAGTACTTC.

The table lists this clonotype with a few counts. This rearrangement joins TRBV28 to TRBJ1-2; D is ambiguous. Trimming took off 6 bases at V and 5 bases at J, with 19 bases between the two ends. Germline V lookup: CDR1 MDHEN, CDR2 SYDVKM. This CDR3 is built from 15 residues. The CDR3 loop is CASRPPERRWYGYTF. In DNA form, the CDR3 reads TGTGCCAGCAGACCCCCGGAGCGGCGTTGGTATGGCTACACCTTC.

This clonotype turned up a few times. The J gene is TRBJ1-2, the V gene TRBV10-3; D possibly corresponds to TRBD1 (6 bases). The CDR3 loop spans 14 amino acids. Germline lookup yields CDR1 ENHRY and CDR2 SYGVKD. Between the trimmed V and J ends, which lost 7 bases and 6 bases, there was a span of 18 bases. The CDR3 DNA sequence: TGTGCCATCACCGAGGTGGGGGGCGCACATGGCTACACCTTC. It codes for CAITEVGGAHGYTF.

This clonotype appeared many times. CDR3 bases: TGTGCCTGGAGTGGACAGGGCGAGCAGTACTTC. Protein product: CAWSGQGEQYF. This chain joins TRBV30 and TRBJ2-7; 7 nucleotides align to TRBD1. The junction had 0 bases not matched to a gene; V was cut back by 1 base and J by 6 bases. This CDR3 comprises 11 residues. Per germline, CDR1 GTSNPN and CDR2 SVGIG (reference sequence).

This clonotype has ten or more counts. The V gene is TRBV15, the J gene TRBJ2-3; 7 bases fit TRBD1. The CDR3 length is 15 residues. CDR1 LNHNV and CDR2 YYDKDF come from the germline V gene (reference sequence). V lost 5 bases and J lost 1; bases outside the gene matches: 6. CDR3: CATSLGQGGTDTQYF. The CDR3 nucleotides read TGTGCCACCAGCCTGGGGCAGGGGGGCACAGATACGCAGTATTTT.

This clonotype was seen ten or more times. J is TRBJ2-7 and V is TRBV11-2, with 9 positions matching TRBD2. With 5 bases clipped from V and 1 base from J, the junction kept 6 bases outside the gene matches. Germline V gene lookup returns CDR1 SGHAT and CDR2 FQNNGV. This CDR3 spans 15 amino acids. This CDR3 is CASSPSSGASYEQYF. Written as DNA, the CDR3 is TGTGCCAGCAGCCCTTCTAGCGGGGCTTCCTACGAGCAGTACTTC.

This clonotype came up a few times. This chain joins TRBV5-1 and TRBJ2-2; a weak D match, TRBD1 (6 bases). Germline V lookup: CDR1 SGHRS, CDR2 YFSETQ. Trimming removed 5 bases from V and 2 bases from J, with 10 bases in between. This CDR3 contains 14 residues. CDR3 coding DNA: TGCGCCAGCAGGCCGGACAGAAACACCGGGGAGCTGTTTTTT. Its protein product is CASRPDRNTGELFF.

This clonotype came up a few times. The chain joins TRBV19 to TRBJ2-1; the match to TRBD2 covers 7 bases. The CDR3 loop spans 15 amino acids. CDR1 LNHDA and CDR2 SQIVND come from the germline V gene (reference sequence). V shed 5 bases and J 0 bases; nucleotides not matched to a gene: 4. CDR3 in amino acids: CASSGSGISYNEQFF. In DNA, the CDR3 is TGTGCCAGTAGTGGCAGCGGGATCTCCTACAATGAGCAGTTCTTC.

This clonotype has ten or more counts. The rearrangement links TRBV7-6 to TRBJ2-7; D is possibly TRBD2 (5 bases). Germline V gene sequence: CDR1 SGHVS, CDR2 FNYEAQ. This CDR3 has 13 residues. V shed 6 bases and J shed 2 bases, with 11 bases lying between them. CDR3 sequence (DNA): TGTGCCAGCAGTTCCGGGGAGCCCTACGAGCAGTACTTC. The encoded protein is CASSSGEPYEQYF.

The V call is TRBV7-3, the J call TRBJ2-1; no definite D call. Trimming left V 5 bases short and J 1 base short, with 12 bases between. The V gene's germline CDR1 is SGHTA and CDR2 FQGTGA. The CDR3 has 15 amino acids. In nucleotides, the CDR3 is TGTGCCAGCAGCATATCTGAAGCTTCCTACAATGAGCAGTTCTTC. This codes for CASSISEASYNEQFF.

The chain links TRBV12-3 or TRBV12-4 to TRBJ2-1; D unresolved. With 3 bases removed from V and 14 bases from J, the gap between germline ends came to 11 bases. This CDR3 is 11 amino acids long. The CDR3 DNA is TGTGCCAGCAGTTTTTCGCCGAAAAAGTTCTTC. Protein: CASSFSPKKFF.

The CDR3 protein is CASTSSGPQETQYF. The CDR3 DNA sequence: TGCGCCAGCACGAGTAGCGGGCCCCAAGAGACCCAGTACTTC. The V and J genes are TRBV5-1 and TRBJ2-5; TRBD2 matches at 7 bases. The V segment lost 6 bases and the J segment 1 base; nucleotides outside the gene matches: 6. The CDR3 runs to 14 residues. CDR1 is SGHRS and CDR2 is YFSETQ in the germline V gene.

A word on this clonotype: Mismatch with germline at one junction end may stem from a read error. CDR3 coding DNA: TGCAGTACTAGACGGGTGCAGGGCGACACTGAAGCTTTCTTT. It codes for CSTRRVQGDTEAFF. V usage is TRBV20-1 and J usage is TRBJ1-1, with a tentative D call TRBD1 (5 bases). The CDR3 spans 14 residues. CDR1 is DFQATT and CDR2 is SNEGSKA in the germline V gene (reference sequence).

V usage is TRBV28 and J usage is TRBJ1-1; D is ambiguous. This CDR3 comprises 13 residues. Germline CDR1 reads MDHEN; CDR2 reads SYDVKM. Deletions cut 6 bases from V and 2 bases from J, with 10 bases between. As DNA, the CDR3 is TGTGCCAGCAGGAGGACCCTTAACACTGAAGCTTTCTTT. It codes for CASRRTLNTEAFF.

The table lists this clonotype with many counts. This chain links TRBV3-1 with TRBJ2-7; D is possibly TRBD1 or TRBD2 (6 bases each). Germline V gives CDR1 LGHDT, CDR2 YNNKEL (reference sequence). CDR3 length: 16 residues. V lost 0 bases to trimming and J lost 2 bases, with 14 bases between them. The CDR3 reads CASSQDIRGLAYEQYF. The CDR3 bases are TGTGCCAGCAGCCAAGACATCAGGGGACTCGCCTACGAGCAGTACTTC.

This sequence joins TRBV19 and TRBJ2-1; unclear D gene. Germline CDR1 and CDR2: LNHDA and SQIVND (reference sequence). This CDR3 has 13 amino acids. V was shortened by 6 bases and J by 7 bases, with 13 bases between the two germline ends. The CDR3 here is CASSRREENEQFF. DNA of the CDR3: TGTGCCAGTAGCCGTCGTGAGGAGAATGAGCAGTTCTTC. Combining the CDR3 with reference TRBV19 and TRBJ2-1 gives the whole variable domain DGGITQSPKYLFRKEGQNVTLSCEQNLNHDAMYWYRQDPGQGLRLIYYSQIVNDFQKGDIAEGYSVSREKKESFPLTVTSAQKNPTAFYLCASSRREENEQFFGPGTRLTVL.

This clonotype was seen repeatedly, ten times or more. The CDR3 here is CATDLSRAGELFF. CDR3 coding DNA: TGTGCCACCGATCTATCTCGCGCCGGGGAGCTGTTTTTT. The V and J genes are TRBV11-2 and TRBJ2-2; D is undetermined. This CDR3 comprises 13 residues. CDR1 and CDR2 (germline): SGHAT, FQNNGV. With 10 bases removed from V and 6 bases from J, the gap between germline ends came to 15 bases.

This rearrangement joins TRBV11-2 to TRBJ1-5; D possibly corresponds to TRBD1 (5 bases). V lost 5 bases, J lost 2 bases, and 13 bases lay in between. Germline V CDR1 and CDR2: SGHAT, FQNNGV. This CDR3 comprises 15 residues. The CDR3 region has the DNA TGTGCCAGCAGCCAAGGGACCAGCCGCAATCAGCCCCAGCATTTT. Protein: CASSQGTSRNQPQHF.

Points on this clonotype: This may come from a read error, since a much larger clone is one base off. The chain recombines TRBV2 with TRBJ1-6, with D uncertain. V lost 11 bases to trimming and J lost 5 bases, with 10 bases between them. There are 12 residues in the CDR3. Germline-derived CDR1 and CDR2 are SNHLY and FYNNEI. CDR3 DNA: TGTGCCGGTTACAGTAATAATTCACCCCTCCACTTT. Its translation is CAGYSNNSPLHF.

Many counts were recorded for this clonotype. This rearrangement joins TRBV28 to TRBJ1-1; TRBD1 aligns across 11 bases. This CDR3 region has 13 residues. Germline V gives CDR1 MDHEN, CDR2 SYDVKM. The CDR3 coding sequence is TGTGGGACAGGGGGCGATGTGACCACTGAAGCTTTCTTT. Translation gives CGTGGDVTTEAFF.

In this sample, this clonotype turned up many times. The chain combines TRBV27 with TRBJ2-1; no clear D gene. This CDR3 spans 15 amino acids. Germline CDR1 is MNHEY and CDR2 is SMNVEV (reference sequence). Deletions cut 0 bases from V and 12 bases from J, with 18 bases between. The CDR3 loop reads CASSLSRTGREAQFF. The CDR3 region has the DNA TGTGCCAGCAGTTTATCCCGAACTGGCCGCGAGGCGCAGTTCTTC.

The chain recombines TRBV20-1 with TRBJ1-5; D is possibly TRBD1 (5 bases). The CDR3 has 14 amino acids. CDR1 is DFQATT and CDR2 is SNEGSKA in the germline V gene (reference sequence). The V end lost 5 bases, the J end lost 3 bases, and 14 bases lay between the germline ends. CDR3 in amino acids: CSAWTIGDNQPQHF. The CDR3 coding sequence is TGCAGTGCTTGGACAATAGGGGACAATCAGCCCCAGCATTTT.

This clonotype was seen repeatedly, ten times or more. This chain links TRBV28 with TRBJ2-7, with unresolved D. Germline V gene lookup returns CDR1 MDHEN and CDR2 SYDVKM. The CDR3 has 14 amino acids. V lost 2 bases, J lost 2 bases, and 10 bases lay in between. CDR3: CASSLTFLPYEQYF. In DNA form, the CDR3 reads TGTGCCAGCAGTTTAACTTTCCTACCCTACGAGCAGTACTTC.

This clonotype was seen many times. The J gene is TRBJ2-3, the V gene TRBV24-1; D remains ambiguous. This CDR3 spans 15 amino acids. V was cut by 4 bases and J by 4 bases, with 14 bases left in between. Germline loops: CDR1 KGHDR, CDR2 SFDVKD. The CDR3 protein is CATSDKEWYSDTQYF. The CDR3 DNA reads TGTGCCACCAGTGACAAGGAGTGGTATTCAGATACGCAGTATTTT.

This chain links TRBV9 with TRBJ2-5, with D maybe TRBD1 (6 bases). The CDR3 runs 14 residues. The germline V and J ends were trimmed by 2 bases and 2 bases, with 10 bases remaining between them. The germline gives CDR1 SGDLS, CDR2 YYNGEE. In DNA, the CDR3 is TGTGCCAGCAGCGTCGGACAGCCTCAAGAGACCCAGTACTTC. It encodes CASSVGQPQETQYF.

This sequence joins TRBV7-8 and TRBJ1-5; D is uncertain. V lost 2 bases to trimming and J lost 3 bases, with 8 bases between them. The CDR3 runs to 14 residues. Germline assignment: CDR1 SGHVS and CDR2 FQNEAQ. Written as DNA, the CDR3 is TGTGCCAGCAGCTTAAGGGAAGCCAATCAGCCCCAGCATTTT. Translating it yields CASSLREANQPQHF.

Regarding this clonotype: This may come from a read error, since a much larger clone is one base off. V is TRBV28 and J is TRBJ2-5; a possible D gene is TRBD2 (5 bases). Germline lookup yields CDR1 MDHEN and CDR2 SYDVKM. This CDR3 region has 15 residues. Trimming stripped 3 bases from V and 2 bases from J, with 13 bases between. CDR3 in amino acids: CASSFWLAPQETQYF. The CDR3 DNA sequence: TGTGCCAGCAGTTTCTGGCTAGCCCCTCAAGAGACCCAGTACTTC.